The rows below give T cell receptor beta chains drawn from one sample of a study of shared clonotypes between healthy human individuals. Assay used: immunoSEQ multiplex PCR; TCRdb lists only in-frame clones, some missing. The table lists more than 1,200,000 clones, about 98.5% of them singletons. Sequenced sample: naive CD4+ T cells sorted from blood. Receptors were obtained from a young man in good health. Both conserved end residues are part of each CDR3. Rows give clone size only sometimes, using once, few, many, or a class for an expanded clone.

V gene,clone size,CDR3 protein
TRBV5-1,NA,CASSLGVGEKLFF
TRBV6-5,NA,CASKVGGLNTEAFF
TRBV28,NA,CASSFYSPNSPLHF
TRBV6-5,few,CASSYSDRKETQYF
TRBV7-8,NA,CASILIPVTIVPTNEKLFF
TRBV28,NA,CASSWTGGRTFF
TRBV19,once,CASRSDRGKNIQYF
TRBV18,NA,CASSRQDGELFF
TRBV27,NA,CASSLLAGLNTGELFF
TRBV5-1,NA,CASSPGHLNEKLFF
TRBV5-5,NA,CASSRTGLTYNEQFF
TRBV5-1,NA,CASSFWGERTGELFF
TRBV2,NA,CASRLQGGETQYF
TRBV25-1,NA,CASSGTRRGSGTGELFF
TRBV11-2,once,CASSTHRDKSYEQYF
TRBV5-6,NA,CASSLGSSHEKLFF
TRBV5-1,NA,CASSLEGAAGGGYTF
TRBV7-9,NA,CASTIAMGLAGVDTQYF
TRBV11-2,NA,CASSSLFVGPEAFF
TRBV29-1,NA,CSVRTGKETQYF
TRBV6-4,NA,CASSDRGWGTEYGYTF
TRBV6-4,NA,CASSPHGQGNTGELFF
TRBV9,NA,CASSVVPRSGANVLTF
TRBV4-1,NA,CASSQDGSASQETQYF
TRBV7-9,NA,CASSLFTGREETQYF
TRBV7-9,NA,CASSLVLAGYNEQFF
TRBV7-9,NA,CASSLRGTSGSPGELFF
TRBV11-2,NA,CASSLTGYGYTF
TRBV2,NA,CASSAGTEYGYTF
TRBV5-1,NA,CASSLEALTGKNIQYF
TRBV9,NA,CASSLRATNTGELFF
TRBV28,NA,CASSFFGRGNTGELFF
TRBV5-1,NA,CASSFQGVDNEQYF
TRBV7-6,once,CASSLVAGGRETQYF
TRBV6-1,NA,CASSMGPNQPQHF
TRBV7-9,once,CASSFTTGSNEQFF
TRBV7-9,NA,CASSLALWGEQYF
TRBV27,NA,CASSPTRGGAQSEQFF
TRBV6-6,NA,CASSYSTQGFRYEQYF
TRBV29-1,NA,CSVLRKNTGELFF
TRBV27,once,CASRDDGTYEQYF
TRBV18,NA,CASSPPGLRSNTEAFF
TRBV7-2,NA,CASSRTGLDGPSQFF
TRBV28,NA,CASSSGNTEAFF
TRBV5-1,NA,CASGTGGLSSGNTIYF
TRBV7-9,once,CASSFSGQLNTEAFF
TRBV10-3,NA,CAISESGRRSYNEQFF
TRBV7-9,NA,CASPTVLEGNTEAFF
TRBV5-4,NA,CASSLVRGAGSYGYTF
TRBV10-3,NA,CAISERQQGSTDTQYF
TRBV19,NA,CASGTGLIQPQHF
TRBV28,NA,CASSRPPGAPPGYEQYF
TRBV7-2,NA,CASSLTGTSGKNEQFF
TRBV28,NA,CASSPYTLGVGASNQPQHF